Following are 14 T cell receptor beta chains from one sample sequenced in a study of identical twins. TCRdb reprocessed the 5' RACE reads via MiXCR and lists one record per CDR3 protein. In the table there are some 1,700,000 distinct CDR3 sequences, about 31% of which are singletons. Sequencing was done on a sample of cord blood. The origin of the receptors is a newborn girl in good health.

This chain joins TRBV4-1 and TRBJ2-5; D is ambiguous. Germline-derived CDR1 and CDR2 are MGHRA and YSYEKL. V lost 0 bases, J lost 11 bases, and 16 bases lay in between. The CDR3 sequence is 14 residues long. For the CDR3, the DNA is TGCGCCAGCAGCCAAGATCGTAGGGATCCCAGTCAGTACTTC. Its translation: CASSQDRRDPSQYF.

The rearrangement joins TRBV20-1 to TRBJ1-6, with a tentative D call TRBD1 (5 bases). CDR1 is DFQATT, CDR2 SNEGSKA, per germline (reference sequence). Trimming stripped 5 bases from V and 1 base from J, with 9 bases between. The CDR3 sequence is 14 residues long. CDR3: CSAGTTSYNSPLHF. The CDR3 DNA is TGCAGTGCTGGGACTACTTCCTATAATTCACCCCTCCACTTT.

The chain joins TRBV20-1 to TRBJ2-5; 8 nucleotides agree with TRBD1. Germline CDR1 DFQATT, CDR2 SNEGSKA (reference sequence). The V segment lost 6 bases and the J segment 5 bases; nucleotides outside the gene matches: 23. The CDR3 runs 18 residues. DNA of the CDR3: TGCAGTGCCCTCGATGGGGTTATCGCAGGGGGCTTAGGGGAGACCCAGTACTTC. It translates to CSALDGVIAGGLGETQYF.

On this clonotype: A read error may explain this, as a much larger clone is one base away. The chain joins TRBV28 to TRBJ2-5; D possibly corresponds to TRBD2 (6 bases). CDR1 and CDR2 (germline): MDHEN, SYDVKM. The CDR3 has 13 amino acids. In nucleotides, the CDR3 is TGTGTCAGCAGTTTAATGGGGAGGGAGACCCAGTACTTC. This codes for CVSSLMGRETQYF.

V gene TRBV2 combines with J gene TRBJ2-1, with TRBD2 matching 8 bases. Trimming cost V 4 bases and J 5 bases; bases outside gene matches: 22. This CDR3 comprises 20 residues. Germline V gene data show CDR1 as SNHLY and CDR2 as FYNNEI. CDR3 coding DNA: TGTGCCAGCAGTGCCCCGGGTACGGGAGGGCCCCCAACCTCGGACAATGAGCAGTTCTTC. Protein product: CASSAPGTGGPPTSDNEQFF.

The rearrangement links TRBV6-1 to TRBJ1-2, with D maybe TRBD1 (6 bases). Germline CDR1 MNHNS, CDR2 SASEGT. There are 13 residues in the CDR3. V lost 1 base and J 6 bases, leaving 9 bases between the germline ends. CDR3 sequence: CASSEDGGHGYTF. The CDR3 DNA sequence: TGTGCCAGCAGTGAAGATGGGGGGCATGGCTACACCTTC.

A few counts support this clonotype. V gene TRBV5-1 combines with J gene TRBJ2-1; TRBD2 aligns across 15 bases. J lost 3 bases, V lost 0 bases, and 4 bases had no gene match. The CDR3 has 18 residues. Germline lookup yields CDR1 SGHRS and CDR2 YFSETQ. The CDR3 DNA sequence: TGCGCCAGCAGCTTGGGGACTAGCGGGGGGGCCTTCTACAATGAGCAGTTCTTC. Translation: CASSLGTSGGAFYNEQFF.

The CDR3 DNA is TGTGCCAGCACCGGACTAGATCTGGAGACCCAGTACTTC. It is translated as CASTGLDLETQYF. V is TRBV2 and J is TRBJ2-5, with 7 bases that match TRBD2. Germline V lookup: CDR1 SNHLY, CDR2 FYNNEI. The ends lost 7 bases at V and 5 bases at J; junction bases unmatched: 7. The CDR3 has 13 residues.

As for this clonotype: This likely traces to a read error, being one base from a far larger clone. The V gene is TRBV12-3 or TRBV12-4, the J gene TRBJ2-4, with a possible D match to TRBD1 (6 bases). TRBJ2-7 explains the end of the DNA better; the J call may be wrong. The CDR3 runs 13 residues. CDR3 bases: TGTGCCAGCAGTTTATGCAGGGGTTACGAGCAGTACTTC. Translating gives CASSLCRGYEQYF.

The chain uses TRBV29-1 and TRBJ2-7, with a tentative D call TRBD1 (6 bases). Trimming took off 6 bases at V and 0 bases at J, with 9 bases between the two ends. The CDR3 has 12 residues. Germline V gives CDR1 SQVTM, CDR2 ANQGSEA. The CDR3 nucleotides are TGCAGCGTAACCAGGGGCTCCTACGAGCAGTACTTC. Residues: CSVTRGSYEQYF.

This clonotype was detected only a few times. Being one base from a much bigger clone, this may be a read error. This rearrangement joins TRBV7-9 to TRBJ1-2; tentatively, D is TRBD1 (5 bases). V dropped 1 base and J dropped 7 bases, with 7 bases sitting between them. Germline values: CDR1 SEHNR, CDR2 FQNEAQ (reference sequence). This CDR3 contains 12 residues. This CDR3 reads CASSLDRTGYTF. The DNA for the CDR3 is TGTGCCAGCAGCTTAGACAGGACTGGCTACACCTTC.

The J gene is TRBJ2-1, the V gene TRBV4-1, with 12 bases lining up with TRBD2. V lost 4 bases and J lost 5; bases outside the gene matches: 3. Germline V gives CDR1 MGHRA, CDR2 YSYEKL. The CDR3 has 15 amino acids. For the CDR3, the DNA is TGCGCCAGCAGCCGACTAGCGGGAGTTGACAATGAGCAGTTCTTC. It translates to CASSRLAGVDNEQFF.

In its sample, this clonotype was seen a few times. V and J are TRBV7-6 and TRBJ2-5; possible D gene TRBD1, 6 bases. This CDR3 is 19 amino acids long. The V and J ends lost 2 bases and 5 bases respectively, with 27 bases between them. Looked up from germline, CDR1 is SGHVS and CDR2 is FNYEAQ. CDR3 amino acids: CASSLPRVMAGEKGETQYF. The CDR3 DNA sequence: TGTGCCAGCAGCTTACCCAGAGTAATGGCAGGGGAAAAGGGGGAGACCCAGTACTTC. Drawing the rest from reference TRBV7-6 and TRBJ2-5, the complete variable domain is GAGVSQSPRYKVTKRGQDVALRCDPISGHVSLYWYRQALGQGPEFLTYFNYEAQQDKSGLPNDRFSAERPEGSISTLTIQRTEQRDSAMYRCASSLPRVMAGEKGETQYFGPGTRLLVL.

This clonotype has only a few counts. The V and J genes are TRBV29-1 and TRBJ2-5; 8 bases agree with TRBD2. The CDR3 is 14 residues long. V shed 3 bases and J 4 bases; nucleotides not matched to a gene: 7. Germline values: CDR1 SQVTM, CDR2 ANQGSEA. CDR3 residues: CSVEGASGLETQYF. CDR3 nucleotides: TGCAGCGTTGAGGGCGCTAGCGGGTTAGAGACCCAGTACTTC.